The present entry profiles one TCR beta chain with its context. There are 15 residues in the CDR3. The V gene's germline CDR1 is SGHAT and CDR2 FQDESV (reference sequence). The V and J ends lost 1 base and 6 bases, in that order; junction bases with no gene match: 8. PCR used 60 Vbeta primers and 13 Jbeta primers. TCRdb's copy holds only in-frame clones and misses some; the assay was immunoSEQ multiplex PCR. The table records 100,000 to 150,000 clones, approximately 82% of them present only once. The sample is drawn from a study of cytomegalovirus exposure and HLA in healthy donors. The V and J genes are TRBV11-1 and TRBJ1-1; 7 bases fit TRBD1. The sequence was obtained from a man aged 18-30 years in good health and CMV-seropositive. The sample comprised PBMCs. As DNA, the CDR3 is TGTGCCAGCAGCTTAGGACAGGGACGGTGGCCTGAAGCTTTCTTT. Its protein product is CASSLGQGRWPEAFF.